This T cell receptor (beta chain) was captured by sequencing in a study of CD8+CD57+ T cells in acquired aplastic anemia. Across the whole study: Sequencing produced an average of around 11 million reads per healthy donor for CD4+ cells.

This clonotype has at least ten counts. Trimming left V 6 bases short and J 3 bases short, with 10 bases between. Looked up from germline, CDR1 is SGHKS and CDR2 is YYEKEE (reference sequence). CDR3 length: 12 residues. Profiles of TCR beta VDJ and CDR3 were generated from a genomic DNA template. A single record per CDR3 protein comes from TCRdb applying MiXCR to the reads. The sample includes some 220,000 distinct CDR3 sequences, around 32% seen only once; the top ten take more than 0.95%. The receptor's source is a human donor in good health, serving as a control. The sequenced sample consisted of sorted CD4+, CD8+, or CD8+CD57+ T cells (not recorded which) from PBMCs. This sequence joins TRBV5-5 and TRBJ2-7, with TRBD1 as a possible D gene (5 bases). DNA of the CDR3: TGTGCCAGCAAGGGGCAGCGCTACGAGCAGTACTTC. Translating gives CASKGQRYEQYF.